The sequence of this T cell receptor beta chain was determined in a study of blood T cells in healthy people across ages. The germline CDR1 and CDR2 sequences are LGHDT and YNNKEL (reference sequence). The CDR3 length is 16 residues. Trimming took off 0 bases at V and 1 base at J, with 10 bases between the two ends. Then a second PCR, running roughly 7 to 11 cycles, was carried out with a sample-barcoded 5' primer and a J-beta primer mix. From the 5' RACE reads, TCRdb called clonotypes with MiXCR, one entry per CDR3 protein. The sample carries some 1.8 million distinct CDR3 sequences, approximately 39% recorded once.

The V call is TRBV3-1, the J call TRBJ2-1, with D perhaps TRBD2 (6 bases). The sequenced sample was blood. The clonotype originates from a human donor in good health. CDR3 DNA: TGTGCCAGCAGCCAAGAGGGGGGTTTTTCCTACAATGAGCAGTTCTTC. Its protein is CASSQEGGFSYNEQFF.